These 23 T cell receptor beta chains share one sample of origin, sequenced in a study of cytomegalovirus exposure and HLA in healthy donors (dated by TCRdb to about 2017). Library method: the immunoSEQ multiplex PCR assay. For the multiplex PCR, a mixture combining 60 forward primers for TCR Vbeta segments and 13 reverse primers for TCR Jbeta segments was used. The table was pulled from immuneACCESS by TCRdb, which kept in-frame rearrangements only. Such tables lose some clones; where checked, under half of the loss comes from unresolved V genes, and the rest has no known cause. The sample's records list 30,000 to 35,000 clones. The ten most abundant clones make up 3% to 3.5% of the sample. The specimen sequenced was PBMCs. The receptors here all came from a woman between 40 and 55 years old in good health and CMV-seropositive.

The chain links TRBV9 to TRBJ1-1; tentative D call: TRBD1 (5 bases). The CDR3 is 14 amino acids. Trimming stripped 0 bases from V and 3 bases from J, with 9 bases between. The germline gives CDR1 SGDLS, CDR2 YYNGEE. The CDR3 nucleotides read TGTGCCAGCAGCGTAGTGGGGGGGGACACTGAAGCTTTCTTT. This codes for CASSVVGGDTEAFF.

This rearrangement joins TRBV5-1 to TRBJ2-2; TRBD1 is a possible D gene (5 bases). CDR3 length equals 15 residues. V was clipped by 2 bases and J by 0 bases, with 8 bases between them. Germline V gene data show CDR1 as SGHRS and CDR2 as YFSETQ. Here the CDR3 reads CASSFTGSNTGELFF. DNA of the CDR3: TGCGCCAGCAGCTTTACAGGATCGAACACCGGGGAGCTGTTTTTT.

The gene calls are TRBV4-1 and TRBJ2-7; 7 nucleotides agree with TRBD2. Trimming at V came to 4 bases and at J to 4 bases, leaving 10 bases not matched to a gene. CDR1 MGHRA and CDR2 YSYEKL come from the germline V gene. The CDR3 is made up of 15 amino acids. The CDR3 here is CASSLLAGASYEQYF. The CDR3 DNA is TGCGCCAGCAGCCTACTGGCGGGAGCTTCTTACGAGCAGTACTTC.

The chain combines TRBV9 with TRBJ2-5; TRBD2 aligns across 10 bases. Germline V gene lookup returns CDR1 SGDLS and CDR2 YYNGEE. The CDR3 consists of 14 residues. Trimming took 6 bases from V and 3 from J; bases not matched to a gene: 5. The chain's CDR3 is CASTTGTSEETQYF. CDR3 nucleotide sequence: TGTGCCAGCACCACCGGGACTAGCGAAGAGACCCAGTACTTC.

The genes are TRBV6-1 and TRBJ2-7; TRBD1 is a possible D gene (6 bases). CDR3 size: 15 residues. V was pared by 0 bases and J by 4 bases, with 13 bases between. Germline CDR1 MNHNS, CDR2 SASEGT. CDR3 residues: CASSEARAGAYEQYF. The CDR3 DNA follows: TGTGCCAGCAGTGAAGCACGAGCAGGGGCATACGAGCAGTACTTC.

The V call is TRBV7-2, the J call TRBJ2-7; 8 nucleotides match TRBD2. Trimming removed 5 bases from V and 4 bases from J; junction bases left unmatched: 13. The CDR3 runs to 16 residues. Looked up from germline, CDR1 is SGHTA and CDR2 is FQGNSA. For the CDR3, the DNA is TGTGCCAGCAGCCCCCCCGGGACGGGAGGGCCGTACGAGCAGTACTTC. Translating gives CASSPPGTGGPYEQYF.

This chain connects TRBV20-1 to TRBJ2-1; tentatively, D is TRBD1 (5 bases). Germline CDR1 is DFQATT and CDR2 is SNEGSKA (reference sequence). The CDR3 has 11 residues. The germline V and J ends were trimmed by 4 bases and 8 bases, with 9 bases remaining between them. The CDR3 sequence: CSATLRDEQFF. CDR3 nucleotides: TGCAGTGCTACCCTCAGGGATGAGCAGTTCTTC.

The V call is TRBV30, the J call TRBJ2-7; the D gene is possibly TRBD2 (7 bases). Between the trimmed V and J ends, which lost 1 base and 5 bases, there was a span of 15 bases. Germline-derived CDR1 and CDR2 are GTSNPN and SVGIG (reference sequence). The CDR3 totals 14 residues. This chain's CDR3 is CAWSGKGGADEQYF. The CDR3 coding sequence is TGTGCCTGGAGTGGGAAGGGGGGGGCTGACGAGCAGTACTTC.

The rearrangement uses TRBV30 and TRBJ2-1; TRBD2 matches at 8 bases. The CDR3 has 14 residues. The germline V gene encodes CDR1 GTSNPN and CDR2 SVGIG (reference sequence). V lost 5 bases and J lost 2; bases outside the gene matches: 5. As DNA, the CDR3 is TGTGCCTGGGAGAAGACTAGCGCCTACAATGAGCAGTTCTTC. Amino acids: CAWEKTSAYNEQFF.

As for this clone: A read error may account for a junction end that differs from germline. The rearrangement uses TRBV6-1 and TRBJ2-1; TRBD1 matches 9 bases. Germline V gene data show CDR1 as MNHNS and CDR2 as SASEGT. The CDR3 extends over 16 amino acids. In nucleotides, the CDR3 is TGTGCCAGCAGTCAAGCCGGGACAGGGACCTACAATGAGCAGTTCTTC. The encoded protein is CASSQAGTGTYNEQFF.

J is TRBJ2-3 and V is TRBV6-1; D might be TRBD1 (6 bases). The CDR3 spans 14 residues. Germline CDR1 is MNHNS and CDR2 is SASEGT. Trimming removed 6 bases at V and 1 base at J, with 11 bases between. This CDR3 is CASSYRDGTDTQYF. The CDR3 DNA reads TGTGCCAGCAGCTACAGGGACGGCACAGATACGCAGTATTTT.

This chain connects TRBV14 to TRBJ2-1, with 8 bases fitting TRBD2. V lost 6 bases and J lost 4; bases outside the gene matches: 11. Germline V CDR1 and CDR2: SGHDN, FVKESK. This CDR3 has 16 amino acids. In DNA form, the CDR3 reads TGTGCCAGCAGGGACAATAGCGGGATGGTTTACAATGAGCAGTTCTTC. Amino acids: CASRDNSGMVYNEQFF.

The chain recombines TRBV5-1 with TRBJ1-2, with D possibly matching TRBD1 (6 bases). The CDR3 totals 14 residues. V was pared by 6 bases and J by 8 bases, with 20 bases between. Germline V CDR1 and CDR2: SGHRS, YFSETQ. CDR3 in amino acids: CASTHTGGGDGYTF. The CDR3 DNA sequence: TGCGCCAGCACCCACACGGGAGGGGGAGACGGCTACACCTTC.

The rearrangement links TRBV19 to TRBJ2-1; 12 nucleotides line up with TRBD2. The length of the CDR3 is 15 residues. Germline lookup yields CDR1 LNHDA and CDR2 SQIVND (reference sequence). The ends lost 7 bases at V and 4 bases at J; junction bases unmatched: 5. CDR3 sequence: CASTLGTSGYNEQFF. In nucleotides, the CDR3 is TGTGCCAGTACCCTAGGGACTAGCGGGTACAATGAGCAGTTCTTC.

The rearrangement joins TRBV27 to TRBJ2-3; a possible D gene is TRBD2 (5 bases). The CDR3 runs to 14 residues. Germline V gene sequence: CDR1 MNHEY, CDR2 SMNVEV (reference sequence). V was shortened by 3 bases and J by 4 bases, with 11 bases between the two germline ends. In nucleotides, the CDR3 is TGTGCCAGCAGTTTTTTGGATAGCGCAGATACGCAGTATTTT. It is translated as CASSFLDSADTQYF.

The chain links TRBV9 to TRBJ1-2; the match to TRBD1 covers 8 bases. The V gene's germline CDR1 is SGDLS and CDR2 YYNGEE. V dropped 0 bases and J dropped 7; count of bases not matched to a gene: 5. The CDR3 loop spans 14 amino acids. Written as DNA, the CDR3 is TGTGCCAGCAGCGTAGGGAGGGGGACAGGTGGCTACACCTTC. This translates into CASSVGRGTGGYTF. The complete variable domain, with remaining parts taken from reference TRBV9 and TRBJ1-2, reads DSGVTQTPKHLITATGQRVTLRCSPRSGDLSVYWYQQSLDQGLQFLIQYYNGEERAKGNILERFSAQQFPDLHSELNLSSLELGDSALYFCASSVGRGTGGYTFGSGTRLTVV.

CDR3 sequence reads: CASSIGLAGLIRDLSTDTQYF. The CDR3 coding sequence is TGTGCCAGTAGTATTGGACTAGCGGGACTCATTAGGGATCTTAGCACAGATACGCAGTATTTT. The rearrangement uses TRBV19 and TRBJ2-3; TRBD2 agrees at 12 bases. The CDR3 extends over 21 amino acids. With 3 bases clipped from V and 0 bases from J, the junction kept 16 bases outside the gene matches. CDR1 LNHDA and CDR2 SQIVND come from the germline V gene (reference sequence).

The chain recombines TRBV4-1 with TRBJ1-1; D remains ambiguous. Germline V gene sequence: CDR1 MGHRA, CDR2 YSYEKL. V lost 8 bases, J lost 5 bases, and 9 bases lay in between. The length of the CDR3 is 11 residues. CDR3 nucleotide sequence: TGCGCCAGCCTCCGAGGAACTGAAGCTTTCTTT. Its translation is CASLRGTEAFF.

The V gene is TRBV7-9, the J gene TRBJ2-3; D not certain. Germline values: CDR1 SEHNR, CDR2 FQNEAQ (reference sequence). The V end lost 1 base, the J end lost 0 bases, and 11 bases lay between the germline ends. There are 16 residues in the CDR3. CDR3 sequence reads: CASSLVVAASTDTQYF. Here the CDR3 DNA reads TGTGCCAGCAGCTTAGTGGTAGCAGCTAGCACAGATACGCAGTATTTT.

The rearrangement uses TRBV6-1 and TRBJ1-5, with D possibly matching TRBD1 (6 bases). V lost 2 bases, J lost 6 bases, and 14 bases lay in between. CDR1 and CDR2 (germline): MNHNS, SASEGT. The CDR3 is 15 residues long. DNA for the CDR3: TGTGCCAGCAGTGAATTGTTCACAGGGATTCAGCCCCAGCATTTT. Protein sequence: CASSELFTGIQPQHF.

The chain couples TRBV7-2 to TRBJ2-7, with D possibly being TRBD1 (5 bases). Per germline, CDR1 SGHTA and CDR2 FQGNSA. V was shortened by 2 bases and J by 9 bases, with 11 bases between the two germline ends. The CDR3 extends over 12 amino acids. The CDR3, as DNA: TGTGCCAGCAGCTTAAGGGGCAGGCTGCAGTACTTC. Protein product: CASSLRGRLQYF.

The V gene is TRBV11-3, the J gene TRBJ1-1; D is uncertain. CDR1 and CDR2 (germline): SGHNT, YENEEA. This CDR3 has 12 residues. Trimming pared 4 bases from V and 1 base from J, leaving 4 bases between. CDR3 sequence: CASSSGNTEAFF. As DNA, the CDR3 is TGTGCCAGCAGCTCGGGGAACACTGAAGCTTTCTTT.

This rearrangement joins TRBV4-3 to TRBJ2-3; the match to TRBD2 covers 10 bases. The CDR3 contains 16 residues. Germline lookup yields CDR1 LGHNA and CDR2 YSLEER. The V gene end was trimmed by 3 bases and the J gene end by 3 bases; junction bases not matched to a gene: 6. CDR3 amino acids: CASSQVAGGPTDTQYF. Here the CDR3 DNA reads TGCGCCAGCAGCCAGGTAGCGGGGGGTCCTACAGATACGCAGTATTTT.